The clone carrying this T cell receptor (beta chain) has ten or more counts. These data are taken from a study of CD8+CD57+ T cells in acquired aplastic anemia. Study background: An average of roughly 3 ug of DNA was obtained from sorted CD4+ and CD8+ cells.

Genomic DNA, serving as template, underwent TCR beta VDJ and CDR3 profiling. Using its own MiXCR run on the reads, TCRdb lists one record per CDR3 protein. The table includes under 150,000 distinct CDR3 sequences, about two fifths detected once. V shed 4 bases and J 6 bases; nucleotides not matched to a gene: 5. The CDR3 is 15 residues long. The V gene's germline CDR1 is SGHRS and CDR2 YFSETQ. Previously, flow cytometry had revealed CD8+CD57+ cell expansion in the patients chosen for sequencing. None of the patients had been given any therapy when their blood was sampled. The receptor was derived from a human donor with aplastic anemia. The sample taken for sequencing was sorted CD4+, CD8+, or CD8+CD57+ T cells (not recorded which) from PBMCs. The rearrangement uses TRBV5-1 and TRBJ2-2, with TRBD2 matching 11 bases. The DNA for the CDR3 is TGCGCCAGCAGCCAGACTAGCGGGGAAGCCGGGGAGCTGTTTTTT. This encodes CASSQTSGEAGELFF.